This T cell receptor (beta chain) was recovered during a study of T cell responses to AZD1222 COVID-19 vaccine. General study points: The study identified only six AZD1222 recipients as seropositive at baseline. In the spike-specific TCR repertoire, nearly half reportedly target unmutated variant regions. Donors in the cohort were predominantly white British and more often female, and clonal diversity was possibly underestimated. Dominant at 160-218 and 743-854, vaccine-associated CD4 TCRs also spanned spike.

Sequenced by immunoSEQ multiplex PCR; TCRdb stores in-frame clones only, minus some. The sample yields some 150,000 clones, 88% seen once. Comments on this clone: Antigen specificity is unknown.

The germline V gene has CDR1 MDHEN and CDR2 SYDVKM. The CDR3 has 14 amino acids. Trimming removed 4 bases at V and 6 bases at J, with 13 bases between. This chain connects TRBV28 to TRBJ1-5; the D gene is possibly TRBD1 (6 bases). The TCR sequence derives from an adult in good health. Sequencing was performed on peripheral blood, taken on day 0 of MenACWY control vaccination. Here the CDR3 reads CASSSQGGGQPQHF. CDR3 in DNA: TGTGCCAGCAGTTCACAAGGGGGTGGTCAGCCCCAGCATTTT.